This T cell receptor beta chain emerged from a study of OX40 agonist ivuxolimab in advanced cancers. Deletions cut 5 bases from V and 0 bases from J, with 10 bases between. This CDR3 region has 14 residues. Germline CDR1 and CDR2: SGHNT and YENEEA. Here immunoSEQ multiplex PCR was the method, and the copy in TCRdb shows in-frame clones only, minus some. The data show about 110,000 clones, with under 95% seen just once and around 0.7% held by the top ten. The sample in question was CD4+ or CD8+ T cells sorted from blood, obtained in a trial of the OX40 agonist ivuxolimab. This clonotype originated in an adult with an advanced solid tumor such as melanoma, head and neck, liver or kidney cancer. The rearrangement uses TRBV11-3 and TRBJ1-1; D not resolved. CDR3 bases: TGTGCCAGCAGCCCGAACACCTTGAACACTGAAGCTTTCTTT. This translates into CASSPNTLNTEAFF.